The 20 T cell receptor beta chains in this list originate from one sample, sequenced in a study of human thymus T cells. Thymic samples were excised during corrective heart operations. Assay used: immunoSEQ multiplex PCR; TCRdb lists only in-frame clones, some missing. Of tens of thousands of clones listed, about 95% are singletons. Sample: thymus tissue. These receptors originate from a girl in the first two years of life with a congenital heart defect but otherwise immunologically healthy.

The V gene is TRBV21-1, the J gene TRBJ2-1. TRBV21-1 is labeled a pseudogene. The CDR3 is 13 residues long. The CDR3 loop is CASSKGGSRPQFF. The CDR3 DNA is TGTGCCAGCAGCAAAGGGGGGTCTAGGCCGCAGTTCTTC.

The chain combines TRBV10-1 with TRBJ2-5; 16 nucleotides line up with TRBD2. Trimming at V came to 4 bases and at J to 0 bases, leaving 8 bases not matched to a gene. The CDR3 is made up of 19 amino acids. CDR1 is WNHNN and CDR2 is SYGVQD in the germline V gene (reference sequence). Written as DNA, the CDR3 is TGCGCCAGCAGTGTCGGGACTAGCGGGAGGGCCTGGGACCAAGAGACCCAGTACTTC. This encodes CASSVGTSGRAWDQETQYF.

This clone has only a few counts. The V call is TRBV5-1, the J call TRBJ1-5; 8 bases fit TRBD1. The CDR3 totals 16 residues. The V and J ends lost 0 bases and 2 bases, in that order; junction bases with no gene match: 4. Germline lookup yields CDR1 SGHRS and CDR2 YFSETQ. The CDR3 sequence is CASSLGTGSGNQPQHF. The DNA for the CDR3 is TGCGCCAGCAGCTTGGGGACAGGGTCGGGCAATCAGCCCCAGCATTTT.

The CDR3 DNA reads as TGTGCCAGCAGTGAAAGTCAGGTTTATGGCTACACCTTC. It codes for CASSESQVYGYTF. The genes are TRBV25-1 and TRBJ1-2; D is undetermined. The CDR3 runs 13 residues. Germline V gene sequence: CDR1 MGHDK, CDR2 SYGVNS. Trimming took 2 bases from V and 5 from J, leaving 9 bases between them.

The chain uses TRBV7-8 and TRBJ2-5; 8 bases agree with TRBD2. V trimming: 3 bases; J trimming: 1 base; junction bases outside the gene matches: 16. Germline V gene lookup returns CDR1 SGHVS and CDR2 FQNEAQ. The CDR3 extends over 19 amino acids. The CDR3 loop is CASSFPGGSGEALQETQYF. CDR3 nucleotide sequence: TGTGCCAGCAGCTTCCCGGGAGGGAGCGGGGAAGCCCTCCAAGAGACCCAGTACTTC.

The chain recombines TRBV14 with TRBJ2-7; 7 nucleotides agree with TRBD1. Trimming at V came to 0 bases and at J to 7 bases, leaving 12 bases not matched to a gene. The CDR3 contains 16 residues. Germline V gene data show CDR1 as SGHDN and CDR2 as FVKESK. CDR3 protein: CASSQDFATGQEEQYF. CDR3 bases: TGTGCCAGCAGCCAAGATTTCGCGACAGGGCAGGAGGAGCAGTACTTC.

For the CDR3, the DNA is TGTGCCTGGAGTGTATCTCTGGCAGGGGGAGGTAATGAGCAGTTCTTC. Translating gives CAWSVSLAGGGNEQFF. The rearrangement links TRBV30 to TRBJ2-1; perhaps TRBD1 as D (7 bases). Germline lookup yields CDR1 GTSNPN and CDR2 SVGIG (reference sequence). The V gene lost 0 bases and the J gene lost 7 bases, with 19 bases spanning the gap. The CDR3 runs 16 residues.

The chain employs TRBV28 and TRBJ2-3; 7 bases match TRBD1. The CDR3 loop spans 16 amino acids. Germline V gene sequence: CDR1 MDHEN, CDR2 SYDVKM. After removal of 3 bases from V and 0 bases from J, the junction contained 6 bases not matched to a gene. The CDR3 loop reads CASSLTGPPSTDTQYF. In DNA form, the CDR3 reads TGTGCCAGCAGTTTGACAGGGCCACCTAGCACAGATACGCAGTATTTT. The complete variable domain, with remaining parts taken from reference TRBV28 and TRBJ2-3, reads DVKVTQSSRYLVKRTGEKVFLECVQDMDHENMFWYRQDPGLGLRLIYFSYDVKMKEKGDIPEGYSVSREKKERFSLILESASTNQTSMYLCASSLTGPPSTDTQYFGPGTRLTVL.

This rearrangement joins TRBV28 to TRBJ1-5, with TRBD1 as a possible D gene (5 bases). This CDR3 contains 14 residues. V lost 7 bases to trimming and J lost 5 bases, with 15 bases between them. Germline V lookup: CDR1 MDHEN, CDR2 SYDVKM. CDR3 protein: CASTQAAGDQPQHF. DNA of the CDR3: TGTGCCAGCACCCAAGCAGCGGGGGATCAGCCCCAGCATTTT.

This sequence joins TRBV12-5 and TRBJ2-5; D is undetermined. The CDR3 totals 16 residues. Germline CDR1 LGHNT, CDR2 FRNRAP. Trimming pared 0 bases from V and 3 bases from J, leaving 14 bases between. CDR3 in DNA: TGTGCTAGTGGTTTGGTACCACAGCCACGGAAAGAGACCCAGTACTTC. The encoded protein is CASGLVPQPRKETQYF.

CDR3 loop: CAACQGGYQETQYF. DNA for the CDR3: TGTGCCGCCTGCCAGGGAGGATACCAAGAGACCCAGTACTTC. The chain couples TRBV28 to TRBJ2-5, with D possibly matching TRBD2 (6 bases). V was clipped by 11 bases and J by 0 bases, with 16 bases between them. Germline V gene data show CDR1 as MDHEN and CDR2 as SYDVKM. The CDR3 consists of 14 residues.

The V gene is TRBV15, the J gene TRBJ2-3; TRBD2 might be the D (5 bases). V shed 8 bases and J shed 0 bases, with 12 bases lying between them. Germline lookup yields CDR1 LNHNV and CDR2 YYDKDF (reference sequence). CDR3 size: 14 residues. The CDR3 is CATVERPSTDTQYF. DNA for the CDR3: TGTGCCACCGTCGAGCGGCCGAGCACAGATACGCAGTATTTT.

The CDR3 nucleotides are TGTGCCAGCAGTTTTTCCACAGGGGGGAAAGAGACCCAGTACTTC. Translating gives CASSFSTGGKETQYF. The gene calls are TRBV28 and TRBJ2-5; 8 bases are shared with TRBD1. The CDR3 sequence is 15 residues long. CDR1 is MDHEN and CDR2 is SYDVKM in the germline V gene. J gave up 3 bases and V 3 bases, and 6 bases lay outside the gene matches.

The chain uses TRBV7-2 and TRBJ2-3, with 11 positions matching TRBD2. The length of the CDR3 is 18 residues. Germline trimming cut 1 base from V and 4 bases from J; bases unmatched to any gene: 10. Germline V CDR1 and CDR2: SGHTA, FQGNSA. This CDR3 reads CASSLGPTSGTPPDTQYF. The CDR3 DNA reads TGTGCCAGCAGCTTAGGGCCGACTAGCGGGACTCCCCCAGATACGCAGTATTTT.

The J gene is TRBJ1-3, the V gene TRBV7-9; D perhaps matches TRBD1 (5 bases). The CDR3 totals 18 residues. The V gene lost 7 bases and the J gene lost 0 bases, with 22 bases spanning the gap. Germline V gene lookup returns CDR1 SEHNR and CDR2 FQNEAQ (reference sequence). CDR3 DNA sequence: TGTGCCAGCACCTGCGGAAGCCCCGACAGTAACTCTGGAAACACCATATATTTT. This encodes CASTCGSPDSNSGNTIYF.

The chain links TRBV4-3 to TRBJ1-4; perhaps TRBD1 as D (5 bases). Trimming removed 4 bases from V and 11 bases from J, with 14 bases in between. This CDR3 region has 13 residues. The germline gives CDR1 LGHNA, CDR2 YSLEER. The DNA for the CDR3 is TGCGCCAGCAGCCCATACAGGTCGGCCAAACTGTTTTTT. Residues: CASSPYRSAKLFF.

The gene calls are TRBV7-9 and TRBJ1-1; D remains unclear. This CDR3 has 16 amino acids. The V gene's germline CDR1 is SEHNR and CDR2 FQNEAQ (reference sequence). Trimming took off 2 bases at V and 5 bases at J, with 18 bases between the two ends. The CDR3 sequence: CASSLSSPVRVTEAFF. CDR3 coding DNA: TGTGCCAGCAGCTTATCCTCCCCGGTGCGGGTTACTGAAGCTTTCTTT.

The chain links TRBV4-3 to TRBJ1-5; D ambiguous. CDR3 length equals 13 residues. CDR1 LGHNA and CDR2 YSLEER come from the germline V gene. The V gene lost 1 base and the J gene lost 7 bases, with 8 bases spanning the gap. Written as DNA, the CDR3 is TGCGCCAGCAGCCAAGCTCCCTCGCAGCCCCAGCATTTT. It codes for CASSQAPSQPQHF.

V and J are TRBV2 and TRBJ2-3, with D perhaps given as TRBD1 or TRBD2 (5 bases each). V was trimmed by 5 bases and J by 1 base, leaving 13 bases between them. This CDR3 has 15 amino acids. Germline CDR1 SNHLY, CDR2 FYNNEI. Written as DNA, the CDR3 is TGTGCCAGCAGTCCCCGGGGCGGACGCACAGATACGCAGTATTTT. Translating it yields CASSPRGGRTDTQYF. Combining the CDR3 with reference TRBV2 and TRBJ2-3 gives the whole variable domain EPEVTQTPSHQVTQMGQEVILRCVPISNHLYFYWYRQILGQKVEFLVSFYNNEISEKSEIFDDQFSVERPDGSNFTLKIRSTKLEDSAMYFCASSPRGGRTDTQYFGPGTRLTVL.

V and J are TRBV7-9 and TRBJ1-3; D gene ambiguous. Per germline, CDR1 SEHNR and CDR2 FQNEAQ (reference sequence). The CDR3 consists of 14 residues. V lost 5 bases and J 2 bases, leaving 10 bases between the germline ends. The CDR3 DNA reads as TGTGCCAGCAGCCTGAAACCTGCTGGAAACACCATATATTTT. It specifies CASSLKPAGNTIYF.